What follows are 13 T cell receptor beta chains derived from one specimen sequenced in a study of blood T cell repertoires in COVID-19. The data were produced by immunoSEQ multiplex PCR, yet TCRdb's version contains in-frame clones alone and is incomplete. The data hold approximately 150,000 clones, with about 90% observed a single time. The sequenced sample was peripheral blood. The receptor set was obtained from a man in his sixties with active or convalescent COVID-19.

The chain joins TRBV28 to TRBJ2-7; TRBD2 matches 15 bases. The J segment lost 0 bases and the V segment lost 7 bases, leaving 10 bases of the junction unmatched. Per the germline V gene, CDR1 is MDHEN and CDR2 is SYDVKM. The CDR3 has 18 residues. CDR3 coding DNA: TGTGCCAGCACCTCTGCTGGACTAGCGGGAGGGGACTCCTACGAGCAGTACTTC. Its translation: CASTSAGLAGGDSYEQYF.

This clone has just one count. This chain joins TRBV27 and TRBJ2-5; 10 bases align to TRBD1. Trimming took 2 bases from V and 7 from J; bases not matched to a gene: 4. The CDR3 loop spans 14 amino acids. Germline loops: CDR1 MNHEY, CDR2 SMNVEV (reference sequence). The CDR3 reads CASSLDRGQGTQYF. The CDR3 DNA is TGTGCCAGCAGTTTAGACAGGGGGCAGGGGACCCAGTACTTC.

This chain uses TRBV7-2 with TRBJ1-3, with D possibly TRBD1 on 6 matching bases. V was clipped by 3 bases and J by 3 bases, with 12 bases between them. Germline V CDR1 and CDR2: SGHTA, FQGNSA. The CDR3 loop spans 15 amino acids. The CDR3 DNA reads as TGTGCCAGCAGCTTCACAGGGAATTATGGAAACACCATATATTTT. Amino acids: CASSFTGNYGNTIYF.

The chain couples TRBV7-9 to TRBJ1-3, with D tentatively TRBD1 (6 bases). The CDR3 is made up of 15 amino acids. CDR1 and CDR2 from the germline V gene are SEHNR and FQNEAQ (reference sequence). Between the trimmed V and J ends, which lost 5 bases and 5 bases, there was a span of 16 bases. CDR3 in amino acids: CASSIRQASRNTIYF. DNA of the CDR3: TGTGCCAGCAGCATTCGACAGGCCTCCCGAAACACCATATATTTT.

The chain employs TRBV4-3 and TRBJ1-3; a weak D match, TRBD1 (5 bases). The V end lost 1 base, the J end lost 0 bases, and 13 bases lay between the germline ends. Germline loops: CDR1 LGHNA, CDR2 YSLEER. CDR3 length: 17 residues. The CDR3 region has the DNA TGCGCCAGCAGCCAAGTTCCGGGGGTTGGCTCTGGAAACACCATATATTTT. Amino acid sequence: CASSQVPGVGSGNTIYF.

This chain links TRBV7-2 with TRBJ2-3; 7 positions match TRBD2. The CDR3 is made up of 13 amino acids. Losses at the gene ends were 9 bases for V and 5 bases for J; bases not matched to a gene: 8. In germline, CDR1 is SGHTA, CDR2 FQGNSA. As DNA, the CDR3 is TGTGCCAGTGGGCGGGAGTGGCTAGATACGCAGTATTTT. This gives the protein CASGREWLDTQYF.

CDR3 DNA sequence: TGTGCCAGCAGCTTGGTGGGGACAGCTACTAGCACAGATACGCAGTATTTT. Translating it yields CASSLVGTATSTDTQYF. The chain links TRBV5-8 to TRBJ2-3, with 7 bases lining up with TRBD1. The CDR3 totals 17 residues. After removal of 0 bases from V and 0 bases from J, the junction contained 7 bases not matched to a gene. From germline, CDR1 is SGHTS and CDR2 YDEGEE.

The J gene is TRBJ2-1, the V gene TRBV28; 10 bases align to TRBD2. V shed 5 bases and J 2 bases; nucleotides not matched to a gene: 3. CDR1 MDHEN and CDR2 SYDVKM come from the germline V gene. This CDR3 region has 15 residues. Written as DNA, the CDR3 is TGTGCCAGCAGTCAAACTAGCGGGACCTACAATGAGCAGTTCTTC. Amino acid sequence: CASSQTSGTYNEQFF. Looking up the rest from reference TRBV28 and TRBJ2-1 gives the full variable domain: DVKVTQSSRYLVKRTGEKVFLECVQDMDHENMFWYRQDPGLGLRLIYFSYDVKMKEKGDIPEGYSVSREKKERFSLILESASTNQTSMYLCASSQTSGTYNEQFFGPGTRLTVL.

This clone showed up just once. The rearrangement joins TRBV6-2 or TRBV6-3 to TRBJ1-1, with TRBD1 as a possible D gene (5 bases). Germline V gene data show CDR1 as MNHEY and CDR2 as SVGEGT. The CDR3 totals 16 residues. V was cut by 5 bases and J by 4 bases, with 20 bases left in between. CDR3 coding DNA: TGTGCCAGCAGTCCACGGATGGCAGGGAGGACCACTGAAGCTTTCTTT. This encodes CASSPRMAGRTTEAFF.

In this sample, this clone turned up once. This chain uses TRBV7-8 with TRBJ2-1, with 13 bases that match TRBD2. The germline gives CDR1 SGHVS, CDR2 FQNEAQ. This CDR3 spans 16 amino acids. V lost 5 bases and J lost 9; bases outside the gene matches: 10. The CDR3 nucleotides are TGTGCCAGCAGCCCGCGGACTAGCGGGAGTACAGGTGAGCAGTTCTTC. Residues: CASSPRTSGSTGEQFF.

The rearrangement links TRBV5-5 to TRBJ2-1; 10 nucleotides match TRBD2. The germline CDR1 and CDR2 sequences are SGHKS and YYEKEE (reference sequence). The V segment lost 2 bases and the J segment 4 bases; nucleotides outside the gene matches: 3. The CDR3 spans 15 residues. The CDR3 protein is CASSLAGGLYNEQFF. As DNA, the CDR3 is TGTGCCAGCAGCTTAGCGGGAGGGCTTTACAATGAGCAGTTCTTC.

The chain has TRBV29-1 and TRBJ1-1; TRBD1 is a possible D gene (6 bases). V was cut by 7 bases and J by 5 bases, with 8 bases left in between. The germline V gene has CDR1 SQVTM and CDR2 ANQGSEA. This CDR3 region has 10 residues. The CDR3 sequence is CSAGDTEAFF. As DNA, the CDR3 is TGCAGCGCAGGGGATACTGAAGCTTTCTTT.

The chain recombines TRBV3-1 (or the pseudogene TRBV3-2) with TRBJ1-5; perhaps TRBD1 as D (6 bases). Looked up from germline, CDR1 is LGHDT and CDR2 is YNNKEL (reference sequence). There are 14 residues in the CDR3. Trimming took off 2 bases at V and 6 bases at J, with 11 bases between the two ends. CDR3 amino acids: CASSQSRGSQPQHF. CDR3 in DNA: TGTGCCAGCAGCCAAAGCAGGGGCAGTCAGCCCCAGCATTTT.